This TCR beta chain emerged from a study of OX40 agonist ivuxolimab in advanced cancers. Study information: Ivuxolimab, an agonistic anti-OX40 (CD134) antibody, was given to patients. Enrolled patients in dose escalation had cancers that were hepatocellular carcinoma, melanoma, renal cell or head and neck cancer. At 0.01 to 10 mg/kg, ivuxolimab was administered intravenously to patients every 2 weeks.

Patients were excluded for autoimmune disease history or systemic immunosuppression. Deletions cut 6 bases from V and 4 bases from J, with 14 bases between. The CDR3 covers 14 residues. Germline assignment: CDR1 LNHDA and CDR2 SQIVND (reference sequence). Sequencing used immunoSEQ multiplex PCR; TCRdb keeps in-frame clones, though not all of them. The sample carries roughly 66,000 clones, 75% to 85% recorded once. This material consisted of CD4+ or CD8+ T cells sorted from blood, taken in a trial of the OX40 agonist ivuxolimab. The receptor's source is an adult with an advanced solid tumor such as melanoma, head and neck, liver or kidney cancer. V is TRBV19 and J is TRBJ2-3, with TRBD2 as a possible D gene (6 bases). CDR3 in DNA: TGTGCCAGTAGACTGCGGGACCCCCCAGATACGCAGTATTTT. This encodes CASRLRDPPDTQYF.